This T cell receptor beta chain was identified in a study of T cell clonality in common variable immunodeficiency. This clone was seen repeatedly, ten times or more. The read halts 3 residues ahead of the CDR3 end, with the missing end drawn from the germline J gene. The protocol was immunoSEQ multiplex PCR, while the TCRdb copy is restricted to in-frame clones and leaves out a portion. This sample includes tens of thousands of clones with no singletons; its ten biggest clones take up more than 9%. The CDR3 sequence is 12 residues long. The V end lost 5 bases, the J end lost 2 bases, and 7 bases lay between the germline ends. Germline loops: CDR1 SGHTA, CDR2 FQGNSA.

The TCR comes from a person aged 18 to 75 in good health. Material for sequencing was peripheral blood mononuclear cells. This chain uses TRBV7-2 with TRBJ2-7; D is uncertain. The DNA read from the CDR3 is TGTGCCAGCAGCCCTCCTACCTACGAG. Protein product: CASSPPTYE. In full, the CDR3 is CASSPPTYEQYF.